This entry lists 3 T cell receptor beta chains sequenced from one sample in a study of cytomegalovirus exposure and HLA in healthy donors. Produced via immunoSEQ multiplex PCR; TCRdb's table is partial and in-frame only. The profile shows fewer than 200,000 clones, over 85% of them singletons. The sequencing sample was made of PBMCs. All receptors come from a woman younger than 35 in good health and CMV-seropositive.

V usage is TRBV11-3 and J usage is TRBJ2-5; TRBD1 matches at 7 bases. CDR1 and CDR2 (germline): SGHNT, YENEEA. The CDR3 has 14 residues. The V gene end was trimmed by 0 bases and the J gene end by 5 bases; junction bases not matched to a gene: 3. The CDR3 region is CASSLETGSETQYF. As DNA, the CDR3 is TGTGCCAGCAGCTTAGAGACAGGGTCGGAGACCCAGTACTTC.

The chain's CDR3 is CATSRDNQGYNEQFF. CDR3 sequence (DNA): TGTGCCACCAGCAGAGATAACCAGGGGTACAATGAGCAGTTCTTC. This chain uses TRBV15 with TRBJ2-1; D perhaps matches TRBD1 (6 bases). CDR1 is LNHNV, CDR2 YYDKDF, per germline (reference sequence). V was pared by 0 bases and J by 4 bases, with 10 bases between. The CDR3 runs 15 residues.

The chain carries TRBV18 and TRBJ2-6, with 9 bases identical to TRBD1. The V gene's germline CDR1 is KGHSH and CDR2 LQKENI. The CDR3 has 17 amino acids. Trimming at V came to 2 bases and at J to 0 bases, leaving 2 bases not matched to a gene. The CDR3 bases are TGTGCCAGCTCACCAGGGACAGGGTCCTCTGGGGCCAACGTCCTGACTTTC. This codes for CASSPGTGSSGANVLTF.